The sequence of this T cell receptor (beta chain) was determined in a study of cytomegalovirus exposure and HLA in healthy donors. Study-level points and caveats: As confirmed in vitro, three CMV-associated chains were specific for CMV antigens. Rarity held for most TCR sequences, but there were some public TCRs that occurred in many donors. Published work reported that the classifier diagnosed cytomegalovirus status with high specificity and sensitivity.

Remarks on this clone: Its antigen is unknown.

Assay: immunoSEQ multiplex PCR; the TCRdb copy retains only in-frame clones and omits some. The sample has 76,000 or so clones, roughly 95% seen once. CDR1 and CDR2 (germline): SGHTS, YDEGEE. The CDR3 spans 13 residues. The ends lost 4 bases at V and 5 bases at J; junction bases unmatched: 5. The V and J genes are TRBV5-8 and TRBJ1-1; 7 positions match TRBD1. The sample comprised PBMCs. The source of this sequence is a woman aged 18 to 35 in good health and CMV-seropositive. The CDR3 protein is CASSPGGHTEAFF. CDR3 coding DNA: TGTGCCAGCAGCCCAGGGGGGCATACTGAAGCTTTCTTT.